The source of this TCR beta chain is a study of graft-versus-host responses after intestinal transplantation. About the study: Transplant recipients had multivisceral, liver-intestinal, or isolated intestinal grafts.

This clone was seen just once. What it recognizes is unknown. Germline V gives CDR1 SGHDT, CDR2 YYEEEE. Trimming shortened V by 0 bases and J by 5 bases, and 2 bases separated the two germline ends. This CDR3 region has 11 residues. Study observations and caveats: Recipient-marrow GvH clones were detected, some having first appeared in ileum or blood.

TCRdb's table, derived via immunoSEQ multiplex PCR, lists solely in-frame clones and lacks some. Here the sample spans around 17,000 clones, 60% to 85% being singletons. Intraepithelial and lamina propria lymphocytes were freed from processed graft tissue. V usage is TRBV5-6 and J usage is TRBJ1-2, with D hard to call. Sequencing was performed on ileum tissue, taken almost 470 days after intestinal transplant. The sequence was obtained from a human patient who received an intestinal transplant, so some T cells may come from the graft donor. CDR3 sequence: CASSLDYGYTF. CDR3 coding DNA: TGTGCCAGCAGCTTGGATTATGGCTACACCTTC.